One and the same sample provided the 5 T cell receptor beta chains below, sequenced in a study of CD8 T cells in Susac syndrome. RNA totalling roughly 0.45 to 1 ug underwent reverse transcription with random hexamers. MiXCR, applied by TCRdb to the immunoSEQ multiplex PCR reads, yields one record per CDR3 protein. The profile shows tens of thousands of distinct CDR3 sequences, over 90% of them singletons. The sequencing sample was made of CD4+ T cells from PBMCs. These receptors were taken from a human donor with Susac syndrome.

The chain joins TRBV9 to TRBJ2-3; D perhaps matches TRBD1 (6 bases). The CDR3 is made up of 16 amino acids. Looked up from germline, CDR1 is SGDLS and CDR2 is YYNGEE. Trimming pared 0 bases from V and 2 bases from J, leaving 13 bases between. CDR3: CASSVEGDGPTDTQYF. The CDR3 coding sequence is TGTGCCAGCAGCGTAGAGGGGGACGGACCCACAGATACGCAGTATTTT. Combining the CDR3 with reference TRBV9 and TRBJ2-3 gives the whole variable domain DSGVTQTPKHLITATGQRVTLRCSPRSGDLSVYWYQQSLDQGLQFLIQYYNGEERAKGNILERFSAQQFPDLHSELNLSSLELGDSALYFCASSVEGDGPTDTQYFGPGTRLTVL.

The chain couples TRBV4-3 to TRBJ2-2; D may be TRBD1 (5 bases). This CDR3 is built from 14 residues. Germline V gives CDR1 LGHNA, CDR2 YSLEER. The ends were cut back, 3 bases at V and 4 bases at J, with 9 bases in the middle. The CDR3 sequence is CASSQGPLTGELFF. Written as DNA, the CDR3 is TGCGCCAGCAGCCAGGGGCCCCTCACCGGGGAGCTGTTTTTT.

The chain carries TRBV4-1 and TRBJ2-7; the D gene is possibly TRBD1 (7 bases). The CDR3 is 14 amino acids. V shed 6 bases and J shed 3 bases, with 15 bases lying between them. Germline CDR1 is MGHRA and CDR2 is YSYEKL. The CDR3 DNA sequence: TGCGCCAGCAGTGGGGCGGGACAGTTCTACGAGCAGTACTTC. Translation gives CASSGAGQFYEQYF.

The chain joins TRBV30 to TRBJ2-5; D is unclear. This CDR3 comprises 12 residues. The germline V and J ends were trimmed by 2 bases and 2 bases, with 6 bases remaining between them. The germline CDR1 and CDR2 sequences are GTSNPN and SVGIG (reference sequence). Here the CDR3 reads CAWSPSQETQYF. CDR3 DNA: TGTGCCTGGAGTCCGTCTCAAGAGACCCAGTACTTC.

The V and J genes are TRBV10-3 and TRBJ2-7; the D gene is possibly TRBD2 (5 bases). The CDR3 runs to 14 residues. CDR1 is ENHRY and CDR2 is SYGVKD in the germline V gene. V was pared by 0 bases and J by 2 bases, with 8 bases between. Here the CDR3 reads CAISESAGTYEQYF. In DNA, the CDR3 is TGTGCCATCAGTGAGTCGGCGGGTACCTACGAGCAGTACTTC.